The rows below give T cell receptor beta chains drawn from one sample of a study of tumor-infiltrating lymphocytes in primary liver carcinoma. Each CDR3 protein is one row after TCRdb ran MiXCR on the multiplex PCR reads. This table holds fewer than 25,000 distinct CDR3 sequences, approximately 70% found once. Sequencing was performed on liver tumor tissue from sampling region 1. The receptor set was obtained from a man aged 35 to 55 with primary liver carcinoma and hepatitis B virus infection. CDR3s include the opening cysteine and the closing phenylalanine or tryptophan. The D gene is left open where the match is weak. A clone size is listed for some rows: how often the clone was seen (once, few, many), or a class if it is expanded.

>NA|TRBJ2-3|TRBV4-1|NA
CASSQVLLITGALDTQYF
TGCGCCAGCAGTCAAGTGTTATTGATAACGGGAGCCCTAGATACACAGTATTTT
>NA|TRBJ1-1|TRBV4-2|TRBD1
CTSSQEYGQGSWAEAFF
TGTACCAGCAGCCAAGAGTACGGACAGGGTTCTTGGGCTGAAGCTTTCTTT
>NA|TRBJ2-3|TRBV12-5|NA
CASADRLGMHTQYF
TGTGCTAGTGCCGACCGACTAGGAATGCATACGCAGTATTTT
>NA|TRBJ2-5|TRBV11-2|NA
CASSLTARGSGETQYF
TGTGCTAGCAGCTTAACAGCAAGGGGCTCGGGGGAGACCCAGTATTTC
>NA|TRBJ1-4|TRBV11-2|NA
CASNAGIAPANEKLFF
TGTGCCAGCAACGCCGGCATAGCTCCAGCTAATGAAAAACTGTTTTTT
>NA|TRBJ2-1|TRBV7-9|NA
CASSLPYQGPQTNEQSF
TGTGCCAGCAGCTTACCATATCAGGGGCCTCAAACTAATGAGCAGTCCTTC
>few|TRBJ2-7|TRBV12-3/TRBV12-4|NA
CASSLASAGFSYEQYF
TGTGCAAGCAGTTTAGCCTCAGCGGGCTTCTCCTACGAGCAGTACTTC
>NA|TRBJ1-1|TRBV28|NA
CASSYPDDTEAFF
TGTGCCAGTAGTTACCCTGACGACACTGAAGCTTTCTTT
>many|TRBJ2-4|TRBV11-2|TRBD2
CASSPRLAGGPRIKNIQYF
TGTGCCAGCAGCCCTCGACTAGCGGGAGGGCCTCGGATCAAAAACATTCAGTACTTC
>NA|TRBJ2-3|TRBV29-1|NA
CSVEFVAGLMDVQYF
TGCAGCGTTGAATTTGTGGCGGGACTTATGGATGTGCAGTATTTT
>NA|TRBJ2-1|TRBV6-5|TRBD2
CASSSYGTSSYNGQFF
TGCGCCAGCAGTAGCTACGGGACTAGCTCCTACAATGGGCAGTTCTTC
>medium-sized|TRBJ2-3|TRBV29-1|TRBD1
CSGTGGNADTQYF
TGCAGCGGTACAGGGGGTAACGCAGATACGCAGTATTTT
>few|TRBJ2-1|TRBV11-2|NA
CASSPDMGSEQFF
TGTGCCAGCAGTCCTGACATGGGGAGTGAGCAGTTCTTC
>NA|TRBJ1-1|TRBV14|NA
CASRQDSRVRSEAFF
TGTGCCAGCCGCCAAGATTCCCGGGTCAGGTCGGAAGCTTTCTTT
>NA|TRBJ2-7|TRBV28|TRBD1
CAYNRTGGSYEQYF
TGTGCCTACAACCGGACAGGGGGCTCCTACGAGCAGTACTTC
>NA|TRBJ2-4|TRBV14|NA
CASSHTRAKNIQYF
TGTGCCAGCAGCCACACAAGGGCCAAAAACATACAGTACTTC
>NA|TRBJ2-1|TRBV11-2|TRBD2
CASSLELPAGVNEEFF
TGTGCCAGTAGCTTAGAGCTCCCAGCGGGAGTGAATGAGGAGTTCTTC
>NA|TRBJ2-3|TRBV6-5|NA
CTSHKQDGRKETDTQYF
TGTACCAGCCACAAACAGGATGGGAGGAAGGAGACAGATACGCAGTATTTT
>NA|TRBJ2-1|TRBV11-1|TRBD2
CASSLGLAGGVDDEQFF
TGTGCCAGCAGCCTGGGACTAGCGGGAGGAGTTGACGATGAGCAGTTCTTC
>many|TRBJ2-1|TRBV29-1|NA
CSVLPDYNEQFF
TGCAGCGTTCTACCAGACTACAATGAGCAGTTCTTC
>few|TRBJ1-5|TRBV5-5|NA
CASSLGPGRNQPRHF
TGTGCCAGCAGCTTGGGACCGGGTCGTAATCAGCCCCGGCATTTC
>many|TRBJ2-4|TRBV29-1|NA
CSVGQGGGIQYF
TGCAGCGTTGGACAGGGAGGGGGCATTCAGTACTTC
>once|TRBJ2-5|TRBV5-1|NA
CASSLQTLGQETQYF
TGCGCCAGCAGCCTACAGACCCTTGGCCAGGAGACCCAGTACTTC
>NA|TRBJ1-4|TRBV29-1|NA
CSEKGGSDEKLFF
TGCAGCGAGAAGGGAGGGTCGGATGAAAAACTGTTTTTT
>NA|TRBJ2-3|TRBV6-5|NA
CASSYQDMHYF
TGTGCCAGCAGTTACCAGGATATGCACTATTTT
>once|TRBJ2-2|TRBV4-1|NA
CASYDLDKWLTGELFF
TGCGCCAGCTACGATCTGGACAAGTGGTTAACCGGGGAGCTGTTTTTT
>NA|TRBJ2-3|TRBV11-2|NA
CASSDCTDTQYF
TGTGCCAGCAGCGACTGCACAGATACACAGTATTTT
>NA|TRBJ2-7|TRBV5-1|TRBD2
CTSTTTSGSSYEQYF
TGCACCAGTACCACGACTAGCGGGAGCTCCTACGAGCAGTACTTC